One and the same sample provided the 13 T cell receptor beta chains below, sequenced in a study of Graves' ophthalmopathy and Graves' hyperthyroidism. RNA transcripts were the source from which TCR beta CDR3 regions were amplified. RT-PCR was first run with HTBI primers, then multiplex PCR in a second round. TCRdb fed the multiplex PCR reads into MiXCR, producing one record per CDR3 protein. The repertoire holds 1 million to 1.3 million distinct CDR3 sequences, with about two fifths as singletons. Sequences were obtained from peripheral blood or thyroid tissue (not recorded which). These receptors were taken from an adult man with Graves' hyperthyroidism.

In its sample, this clonotype was seen many times. The J gene is TRBJ1-5, the V gene TRBV6-5, with a possible D match to TRBD1 (5 bases). The CDR3 has 15 residues. V gave up 2 bases and J gave up 0 bases, with 8 bases separating them. Germline V gene data show CDR1 as MNHEY and CDR2 as SVGAGI. CDR3 loop: CASSYGGNSNQPQHF. Written as DNA, the CDR3 is TGTGCCAGCAGTTACGGGGGGAATAGCAATCAGCCCCAGCATTTT.

This clonotype came up many times. V is TRBV4-1 and J is TRBJ1-6, with 7 positions matching TRBD1. The junction had 4 bases not matched to a gene; V was cut back by 1 base and J by 10 bases. CDR3 length: 14 residues. Germline values: CDR1 MGHRA, CDR2 YSYEKL. The CDR3 DNA reads as TGCGCCAGCAGCCAAGGGGTGGACAGGTCACCCCTCCACTTT. Residues: CASSQGVDRSPLHF.

This clonotype was counted a few times. V usage is TRBV20-1 and J usage is TRBJ1-3; TRBD1 aligns across 7 bases. Germline lookup yields CDR1 DFQATT and CDR2 SNEGSKA (reference sequence). Unmatched junction bases numbered 5, after V lost 6 bases and J lost 0 bases. The CDR3 contains 14 residues. This chain's CDR3 is CSARDRYSGNTIYF. In nucleotides, the CDR3 is TGCAGTGCGCGGGACAGATACTCTGGAAACACCATATATTTT.

Points on this clonotype: The limits of the CDR3 on the DNA are not certain, so only TCRdb's listed CDR3 is given. The chain links TRBV7-8 to TRBJ1-2; the table's D call of TRBD1 was not tested on the DNA. Per the germline V gene, CDR1 is SGHVS and CDR2 is FQNEAQ. Including both end residues, the CDR3 is 21 amino acids long. CDR3 sequence: CASSQGQGPGWPQHFGDGYTF.

The chain combines TRBV7-9 with TRBJ2-7; TRBD1 is a possible D gene (7 bases). This CDR3 comprises 15 residues. V was clipped by 10 bases and J by 2 bases, with 21 bases between them. CDR1 is SEHNR, CDR2 FQNEAQ, per germline (reference sequence). CDR3 bases: TGTGCCATCGGCAGGGGGACTGGGACGACCTACGAGCAGTACTTC. Translation gives CAIGRGTGTTYEQYF.

The sample holds many counts of this clonotype. The chain carries TRBV5-6 and TRBJ1-1; D unresolved. Germline CDR1 and CDR2: SGHDT and YYEEEE. The CDR3 covers 14 residues. V was trimmed by 5 bases and J by 4 bases, leaving 15 bases between them. This chain's CDR3 is CASRDLGGSTEAFF. The CDR3 coding sequence is TGTGCCAGCAGGGATCTCGGAGGCAGCACTGAAGCTTTCTTT.

This clonotype was seen at least ten times. The V call is TRBV10-1, the J call TRBJ1-3, with D uncertain. The length of the CDR3 is 14 residues. The germline gives CDR1 WNHNN, CDR2 SYGVQD (reference sequence). Trimming cost V 5 bases and J 0 bases, with 8 bases left between them. Written as DNA, the CDR3 is TGCGCCAGCAGTTCAGGAATCTCTGGAAACACCATATATTTT. As protein: CASSSGISGNTIYF.

The CDR3 nucleotides are TGTGCCAGCAGCAGCGGGAGGTCGGGCACAGATACGCAGTATTTT. It translates to CASSSGRSGTDTQYF. V and J are TRBV13 and TRBJ2-3; TRBD2 agrees at 9 bases. This CDR3 spans 15 amino acids. CDR1 PRHDT and CDR2 FYEKMQ come from the germline V gene (reference sequence). Unmatched junction bases numbered 4, after V lost 5 bases and J lost 1 base. Full variable domain (missing parts from reference TRBV13 and TRBJ2-3): AAGVIQSPRHLIKEKRETATLKCYPIPRHDTVYWYQQGPGQDPQFLISFYEKMQSDKGSIPDRFSAQQFSDYHSELNMSSLELGDSALYFCASSSGRSGTDTQYFGPGTRLTVL.

The chain links TRBV20-1 to TRBJ2-5; no reliable D call. CDR1 is DFQATT, CDR2 SNEGSKA, per germline (reference sequence). The CDR3 runs 15 residues. V was clipped by 3 bases and J by 2 bases, with 16 bases between them. Written as DNA, the CDR3 is TGCAGTGCTAGCAACCCTCTAAGCGCTCAAGAGACCCAGTACTTC. It yields the protein CSASNPLSAQETQYF.

The rearrangement links TRBV20-1 to TRBJ2-2; 15 positions match TRBD2. J was trimmed by 5 bases and V by 4 bases; bases with no gene match: 8. Germline lookup yields CDR1 DFQATT and CDR2 SNEGSKA (reference sequence). This CDR3 is built from 17 residues. CDR3 DNA: TGCAGTGCTATTGGACTAGCGGGAGGGCCCGGGACCGGGGAGCTGTTTTTT. Protein product: CSAIGLAGGPGTGELFF.

About this clonotype: This CDR3 is missing its conserved last phenylalanine or tryptophan, likely due to a read error. This chain connects TRBV7-9 to TRBJ2-7, with D perhaps matching TRBD2 (5 bases). The CDR3 is 14 residues long. Germline loops: CDR1 SEHNR, CDR2 FQNEAQ (reference sequence). The CDR3 region is CAGSLANRLSEQYC. The CDR3 DNA reads as TGTGCCGGCAGCTTAGCGAACAGACTCTCCGAGCAGTACTGC.

The chain has TRBV12-3 or TRBV12-4 and TRBJ2-5; D is perhaps TRBD2 (5 bases). This CDR3 spans 12 amino acids. Trimming pared 6 bases from V and 7 bases from J, leaving 12 bases between. Here the CDR3 reads CASSQTRGTQYF. In DNA, the CDR3 is TGTGCCAGCAGCCAAACCCGGGGGACCCAGTACTTC.

The chain combines TRBV20-1 with TRBJ2-2; D gene ambiguous. Germline values: CDR1 DFQATT, CDR2 SNEGSKA (reference sequence). V lost 2 bases and J 0 bases, leaving 13 bases between the germline ends. The CDR3 consists of 16 residues. The CDR3 DNA reads TGCAGTGCTAGACACCTCCCGGCTCCGAACACCGGGGAGCTGTTTTTT. The encoded protein is CSARHLPAPNTGELFF.